This entry lists 5 T cell receptor beta chains sequenced from one sample in a study of T cell responses to AZD1222 COVID-19 vaccine. The table came from immunoSEQ multiplex PCR; TCRdb's copy has only in-frame clones and leaves some out. Among 100,000 to 120,000 clones listed, 88% were seen once. The sample here was peripheral blood, taken 28 days after the second AZD1222 dose. The receptors were sampled from an adult who received the AZD1222 COVID-19 vaccine.

This clone was observed a single time. The chain has TRBV28 and TRBJ1-4; D gene unclear. Germline CDR1 and CDR2: MDHEN and SYDVKM. There are 12 residues in the CDR3. V was cut by 8 bases and J by 5 bases, with 9 bases left in between. The CDR3 DNA reads as TGTGCCAGCTCCTCAGTAAATGAAAAACTGTTTTTT. Translated, it gives CASSSVNEKLFF.

This rearrangement joins TRBV4-1 to TRBJ1-1, with D maybe TRBD1 (5 bases). The CDR3 extends over 16 amino acids. CDR1 and CDR2 (germline): MGHRA, YSYEKL. V was trimmed by 6 bases and J by 1 base, leaving 18 bases between them. Here the CDR3 reads CASSPQLDSPNTEAFF. The CDR3 DNA is TGCGCCAGCAGTCCCCAATTAGACAGCCCGAACACTGAAGCTTTCTTT.

The genes are TRBV6-2 or TRBV6-3 and TRBJ1-1; D not resolved. V lost 4 bases to trimming and J lost 11 bases, with 14 bases between them. CDR3 length: 12 amino acids. The germline CDR1 and CDR2 sequences are MNHEY and SVGEGT. DNA for the CDR3: TGTGCCAGCAGTTCCGGACCAATATCCGCTTTCTTT. The encoded protein is CASSSGPISAFF.

The rearrangement uses TRBV6-5 and TRBJ1-3, with 7 bases identical to TRBD1. CDR1 and CDR2 from the germline V gene are MNHEY and SVGAGI. Trimming removed 7 bases from V and 2 bases from J; junction bases left unmatched: 5. CDR3 length: 14 amino acids. The CDR3: CASTRQGAGNTIYF. The CDR3 region has the DNA TGTGCCAGCACCCGACAGGGTGCTGGAAACACCATATATTTT.

This clone has just a few counts. The V gene is TRBV28, the J gene TRBJ2-2; the match to TRBD2 covers 8 bases. V shed 4 bases and J 1 base; nucleotides not matched to a gene: 5. Germline-derived CDR1 and CDR2 are MDHEN and SYDVKM. This CDR3 is built from 16 residues. CDR3 residues: CASSSGLAGNTGELFF. CDR3 DNA sequence: TGTGCCAGCAGTTCCGGGCTAGCGGGGAACACCGGGGAGCTGTTTTTT.